This T cell receptor (beta chain) was sequenced in a study of OX40 agonist ivuxolimab in advanced cancers. Study overall: Patients in the trial were receiving intravenous ivuxolimab every 2 weeks, at doses of 0.01 to 10 mg/kg. Study results and limitations: In the 0.1 to 3.0 mg/kg range, CD4+ and CD8+ blood T cells had expanded clonally by week 6.

This clone occurred once. The antigen is unknown. Anyone with autoimmune disease history or systemic immunosuppression was excluded. Using immunoSEQ multiplex PCR, the repertoire was profiled, and TCRdb retains in-frame clones only, with some absent. The sample lists tens of thousands of clones, just over 90% occurring once. This CDR3 has 17 residues. Looked up from germline, CDR1 is KGHSH and CDR2 is LQKENI. V was clipped by 1 base and J by 5 bases, with 20 bases between them. The genes are TRBV18 and TRBJ1-1; possible D gene TRBD1, 6 bases. This TCR came from an adult with an advanced solid tumor such as melanoma, head and neck, liver or kidney cancer. Sequenced material: CD4+ or CD8+ T cells sorted from blood, taken in a trial of the OX40 agonist ivuxolimab. The CDR3 here is CASSPLPRGPRVTEAFF. Written as DNA, the CDR3 is TGTGCCAGCTCACCACTACCCCGGGGGCCCCGCGTGACTGAAGCTTTCTTT.